These 9 T cell receptor beta chains were all obtained from the same sample, sequenced in a study of blood T cell repertoires in COVID-19. Profiling relied on immunoSEQ multiplex PCR, and the TCRdb table lists in-frame clones only, not all of them. The repertoire holds fewer than 200,000 clones, under 90% seen once, with approximately 12% in the top ten. Sequences were obtained from PBMCs or T cells enriched from blood (not recorded which). These receptor sequences come from a man aged 45 to 65 who had recovered from COVID-19.

V is TRBV28 and J is TRBJ1-1; the match to TRBD1 covers 7 bases. CDR1 is MDHEN, CDR2 SYDVKM, per germline. This CDR3 has 13 amino acids. V lost 5 bases, J lost 5 bases, and 5 bases stayed unmatched. The CDR3 here is CASSLGRGTEAFF. As DNA, the CDR3 is TGTGCCAGCAGTCTGGGCAGGGGGACTGAAGCTTTCTTT.

The V call is TRBV12-3 or TRBV12-4, the J call TRBJ1-2, with TRBD1 matching over 7 bases. The length of the CDR3 is 13 residues. The junction had 6 bases not matched to a gene; V was cut back by 5 bases and J by 6 bases. The CDR3 spells CASSRTGGDGYTF. The CDR3 DNA follows: TGTGCCAGCAGTAGGACAGGAGGGGATGGCTACACCTTC.

This clone was observed a handful of times. The gene calls are TRBV5-1 and TRBJ1-1; D gene unclear. Germline CDR1 and CDR2: SGHRS and YFSETQ. This CDR3 comprises 12 residues. V was clipped by 4 bases and J by 2 bases, with 6 bases between them. The CDR3 bases are TGCGCCAGCAGCCCTTCTAACACTGAAGCTTTCTTT. Encoded protein: CASSPSNTEAFF.

The CDR3 here is CASSVLQGHTDTQYF. The CDR3 DNA follows: TGTGCCAGCAGCGTGCTACAGGGGCACACAGATACGCAGTATTTT. This chain uses TRBV9 with TRBJ2-3, with 7 bases lining up with TRBD1. Unmatched junction bases numbered 5, after V lost 2 bases and J lost 2 bases. Germline CDR1 SGDLS, CDR2 YYNGEE. CDR3 length equals 15 residues.

The chain is built from TRBV19 and TRBJ1-2; maybe TRBD1 (6 bases). This CDR3 contains 13 residues. V shed 7 bases and J shed 3 bases, with 12 bases lying between them. Germline V gene data show CDR1 as LNHDA and CDR2 as SQIVND (reference sequence). CDR3 amino acids: CASTKAGDYGYTF. CDR3 DNA sequence: TGTGCCAGTACCAAAGCAGGGGACTATGGCTACACCTTC.

The chain recombines TRBV4-1 with TRBJ2-7; the D gene is possibly TRBD1 (5 bases). Germline V lookup: CDR1 MGHRA, CDR2 YSYEKL. The CDR3 runs to 15 residues. The V end was cut by 4 bases, the J end by 2 bases, with 15 bases between. This chain's CDR3 is CASSLSQGSPYEQYF. The CDR3 DNA sequence: TGCGCCAGCAGCCTAAGTCAGGGCTCTCCCTACGAGCAGTACTTC.

The genes are TRBV15 and TRBJ2-3, with D possibly being TRBD2 (6 bases). Germline lookup yields CDR1 LNHNV and CDR2 YYDKDF (reference sequence). Trimming pared 4 bases from V and 6 bases from J, leaving 11 bases between. There are 13 residues in the CDR3. The CDR3 DNA reads TGTGCCACCAGCACAATCCGGGGGGATACGCAGTATTTT. Its protein product is CATSTIRGDTQYF.

The chain is built from TRBV29-1 and TRBJ1-1; maybe TRBD1 (5 bases). Germline V gene lookup returns CDR1 SQVTM and CDR2 ANQGSEA. The germline V and J ends were trimmed by 6 bases and 1 base, with 9 bases remaining between them. There are 12 residues in the CDR3. CDR3 sequence: CSVRVRNTEAFF. The CDR3 nucleotides read TGCAGCGTCAGGGTGAGGAACACTGAAGCTTTCTTT.

The V call is TRBV16, the J call TRBJ2-3; 7 bases map to TRBD1. V shed 4 bases and J 9 bases; nucleotides not matched to a gene: 4. Germline V gene data show CDR1 as KGHSY and CDR2 as FQNENV. The CDR3 consists of 12 residues. CDR3: CASSPDRATQYF. Written as DNA, the CDR3 is TGTGCCAGCAGCCCCGACAGGGCAACGCAGTATTTT.